This T cell receptor (beta chain) was sequenced during a study of cytomegalovirus exposure and HLA in healthy donors. The method was immunoSEQ multiplex PCR; TCRdb's version includes in-frame clones alone and lacks a portion of them. The table has about 56,000 clones, roughly 92% seen once. Trimming removed 6 bases at V and 0 bases at J, with 9 bases between. In germline, CDR1 is SGHTA, CDR2 FQGNSA. The CDR3 spans 14 residues. The receptor's source is a man younger than 35 in good health and CMV-seronegative. The chain links TRBV7-2 to TRBJ1-3; a weak D match, TRBD1 (6 bases). Sequenced: PBMCs. The CDR3 DNA follows: TGTGCCAGCAGTTCGGACAGCTCTGGAAACACCATATATTTT. Its protein is CASSSDSSGNTIYF. The variable domain in full, completed from reference TRBV7-2 and TRBJ1-3, reads GAGVSQSPSNKVTEKGKDVELRCDPISGHTALYWYRQSLGQGLEFLIYFQGNSAPDKSGLPSDRFSAERTGGSVSTLTIQRTQQEDSAVYLCASSSDSSGNTIYFGEGSWLTVV.